Listed below are T cell receptor beta chains from one sample, sequenced in a study of blood T cell repertoires in COVID-19. Libraries were prepared by immunoSEQ multiplex PCR; TCRdb keeps only in-frame clonotypes and omits some of them. The sample has almost 500,000 clones; 70% to 90% are singletons. Source material: PBMCs or T cells enriched from blood (not recorded which). These receptors were obtained from a woman aged 55-70 years who had recovered from COVID-19. Each CDR3 is given with its conserved first and last residue. The D gene is left open where the match is weak. Clone size, where shown, is once, few, many, or a class for clones that have expanded.

clone size: few; D gene: TRBD1; CDR3 length: 15; V gene: TRBV7-2; J gene: TRBJ1-2; CDR3 protein: CASSSGQGGGYGYTF; CDR3 DNA: TGTGCCAGCAGCTCAGGACAGGGAGGAGGCTATGGCTACACCTTC
clone size: NA; D gene: NA; CDR3 length: 14; V gene: TRBV5-1; J gene: TRBJ2-1; CDR3 protein: CASSLGVQGPEQFF; CDR3 DNA: TGCGCCAGCAGCTTGGGGGTACAGGGTCCTGAGCAGTTCTTC
clone size: NA; D gene: NA; CDR3 length: 14; V gene: TRBV19; J gene: TRBJ2-2; CDR3 protein: CASSITRGTGELFF; CDR3 DNA: TGTGCCAGTAGTATAACCAGAGGCACCGGGGAGCTGTTTTTT
clone size: NA; D gene: TRBD1; CDR3 length: 14; V gene: TRBV14; J gene: TRBJ2-3; CDR3 protein: CASSQGDRGQTQYF; CDR3 DNA: TGTGCCAGCAGCCAAGGAGACAGGGGGCAAACGCAGTATTTT
clone size: NA; D gene: TRBD2; CDR3 length: 15; V gene: TRBV19; J gene: TRBJ2-3; CDR3 protein: CASSRWTSGLDTQYF; CDR3 DNA: TGTGCCAGTAGTAGGTGGACTAGCGGGTTAGATACGCAGTATTTT
clone size: NA; D gene: NA; CDR3 length: 17; V gene: TRBV3-1/TRBV3-2; J gene: TRBJ2-2; CDR3 protein: CASSQKSGTPNTGELFF; CDR3 DNA: TGTGCCAGCAGCCAAAAATCCGGGACACCGAACACCGGGGAGCTGTTTTTT
clone size: NA; D gene: NA; CDR3 length: 13; V gene: TRBV2; J gene: TRBJ1-1; CDR3 protein: CASSQKLNTEAFF; CDR3 DNA: TGTGCCAGCAGCCAGAAATTGAACACTGAAGCTTTCTTT
clone size: NA; D gene: NA; CDR3 length: 12; V gene: TRBV5-1; J gene: TRBJ2-3; CDR3 protein: CASSLQDLTQYF; CDR3 DNA: TGCGCCAGCAGCTTGCAGGATCTTACGCAGTATTTT
clone size: NA; D gene: TRBD1; CDR3 length: 13; V gene: TRBV3-1/TRBV3-2; J gene: TRBJ1-5; CDR3 protein: CASSPDREQPQHF; CDR3 DNA: TGTGCCAGCAGCCCGGACAGGGAACAGCCCCAGCATTTT
clone size: NA; D gene: NA; CDR3 length: 15; V gene: TRBV5-1; J gene: TRBJ2-2; CDR3 protein: CASSLAAGDTGELFF; CDR3 DNA: TGCGCCAGCAGCTTGGCGGCCGGGGACACCGGGGAGCTGTTTTTT
clone size: once; D gene: NA; CDR3 length: 14; V gene: TRBV11-2; J gene: TRBJ1-6; CDR3 protein: CASSRPGPTSPLHF; CDR3 DNA: TGTGCCAGCAGCCGACCAGGGCCTACCTCACCCCTCCACTTT
clone size: few; D gene: TRBD1; CDR3 length: 15; V gene: TRBV7-8; J gene: TRBJ1-5; CDR3 protein: CASSLGGQGNQPQHF; CDR3 DNA: TGTGCCAGCAGCTTAGGGGGACAGGGGAATCAGCCCCAGCATTTT
clone size: NA; D gene: TRBD2; CDR3 length: 15; V gene: TRBV18; J gene: TRBJ2-3; CDR3 protein: CASSPQSGATDTQYF; CDR3 DNA: TGTGCCAGCTCACCACAGAGCGGGGCCACAGATACGCAGTATTTT
clone size: NA; D gene: TRBD1; CDR3 length: 14; V gene: TRBV6-6; J gene: TRBJ1-4; CDR3 protein: CASSYGTENEKLFF; CDR3 DNA: TGTGCCAGCAGCTACGGGACAGAAAATGAAAAACTGTTTTTT
clone size: NA; D gene: TRBD1; CDR3 length: 13; V gene: TRBV12-3/TRBV12-4; J gene: TRBJ2-3; CDR3 protein: CASSPRTGGAKYF; CDR3 DNA: TGTGCCAGCAGTCCCAGGACAGGGGGCGCGAAGTATTTT
clone size: NA; D gene: TRBD1; CDR3 length: 14; V gene: TRBV2; J gene: TRBJ2-2; CDR3 protein: CASSRDRGPGELFF; CDR3 DNA: TGTGCCAGCAGCCGGGACAGGGGCCCCGGGGAGCTGTTTTTT
clone size: NA; D gene: TRBD1; CDR3 length: 15; V gene: TRBV6-6; J gene: TRBJ1-3; CDR3 protein: CASSLRQGAGNTIYF; CDR3 DNA: TGTGCCAGCAGTTTAAGACAGGGGGCGGGAAACACCATATATTTT
clone size: NA; D gene: NA; CDR3 length: 15; V gene: TRBV4-2; J gene: TRBJ1-1; CDR3 protein: CASSQDNEETTEAFF; CDR3 DNA: TGTGCCAGCAGCCAAGATAATGAGGAGACCACTGAAGCTTTCTTT
clone size: once; D gene: TRBD1; CDR3 length: 15; V gene: TRBV6-5; J gene: TRBJ2-1; CDR3 protein: CASSSDRGEYNEQFF; CDR3 DNA: TGTGCCAGCAGTTCAGACAGGGGGGAATACAATGAGCAGTTCTTC
clone size: NA; D gene: TRBD1; CDR3 length: 13; V gene: TRBV11-2; J gene: TRBJ2-3; CDR3 protein: CASSLNRGDTQYF; CDR3 DNA: TGTGCCAGCAGCTTGAACAGGGGAGATACGCAGTATTTT
clone size: NA; D gene: NA; CDR3 length: 15; V gene: TRBV9; J gene: TRBJ1-1; CDR3 protein: CASNYNRDGGTEAFF; CDR3 DNA: TGTGCCAGCAACTATAACAGGGATGGTGGCACTGAAGCTTTCTTT
clone size: NA; D gene: NA; CDR3 length: 14; V gene: TRBV27; J gene: TRBJ1-2; CDR3 protein: CASSFNRDNYGYTF; CDR3 DNA: TGTGCCAGCAGTTTTAACAGGGACAACTATGGCTACACCTTC
clone size: once; D gene: TRBD1; CDR3 length: 16; V gene: TRBV5-1; J gene: TRBJ1-4; CDR3 protein: CASSLKVDRGLGGLFF; CDR3 DNA: TGCGCCAGCAGCTTAAAAGTCGACAGGGGGCTCGGTGGACTGTTTTTT
clone size: NA; D gene: TRBD2; CDR3 length: 16; V gene: TRBV24-1; J gene: TRBJ2-2; CDR3 protein: CATSRTSGGDSGELFF; CDR3 DNA: TGTGCCACCAGTAGGACTAGCGGGGGCGATAGCGGGGAGCTGTTTTTT
clone size: NA; D gene: NA; CDR3 length: 12; V gene: TRBV19; J gene: TRBJ1-2; CDR3 protein: CASRGVNYGYTF; CDR3 DNA: TGTGCCAGTCGGGGGGTAAACTATGGCTACACCTTC
clone size: NA; D gene: TRBD1; CDR3 length: 14; V gene: TRBV5-6; J gene: TRBJ1-1; CDR3 protein: CASSGQGRGTEAFF; CDR3 DNA: TGTGCCAGCAGCGGACAGGGGAGAGGCACTGAAGCTTTCTTT
clone size: NA; D gene: NA; CDR3 length: 13; V gene: TRBV9; J gene: TRBJ2-3; CDR3 protein: CASSVASADTQYF; CDR3 DNA: TGTGCCAGCAGCGTAGCATCAGCGGATACGCAGTATTTT
clone size: NA; D gene: TRBD1; CDR3 length: 14; V gene: TRBV7-2; J gene: TRBJ2-4; CDR3 protein: CASRLRQGADIQYF; CDR3 DNA: TGTGCCAGCAGGCTACGACAGGGGGCGGACATTCAGTACTTC
clone size: NA; D gene: TRBD2; CDR3 length: 13; V gene: TRBV30; J gene: TRBJ2-3; CDR3 protein: CAWSLRGVDTQYF; CDR3 DNA: TGTGCCTGGAGTTTGCGGGGGGTTGATACGCAGTATTTT
clone size: NA; D gene: NA; CDR3 length: 13; V gene: TRBV5-5; J gene: TRBJ1-1; CDR3 protein: CASSLVRGTEAFF; CDR3 DNA: TGTGCCAGCAGCTTGGTAAGGGGCACTGAAGCTTTCTTT
clone size: NA; D gene: NA; CDR3 length: 14; V gene: TRBV2; J gene: TRBJ1-2; CDR3 protein: CASSPLGMGYGYTF; CDR3 DNA: TGTGCCAGCAGTCCACTCGGGATGGGCTATGGCTACACCTTC
clone size: NA; D gene: TRBD1; CDR3 length: 18; V gene: TRBV7-2; J gene: TRBJ2-7; CDR3 protein: CASSPPPNLGDRDYEQYF; CDR3 DNA: TGTGCCAGCAGCCCCCCCCCTAATCTAGGGGACAGGGACTACGAGCAGTACTTC
clone size: NA; D gene: NA; CDR3 length: 15; V gene: TRBV19; J gene: TRBJ1-5; CDR3 protein: CASTATGYSNQPQHF; CDR3 DNA: TGTGCCAGTACAGCTACAGGGTACAGCAATCAGCCCCAGCATTTT
clone size: once; D gene: TRBD2; CDR3 length: 16; V gene: TRBV5-1; J gene: TRBJ2-1; CDR3 protein: CASSSEAGLVGNEQFF; CDR3 DNA: TGCGCCAGCAGCTCGGAGGCGGGACTAGTGGGCAATGAGCAGTTCTTC
clone size: NA; D gene: NA; CDR3 length: 13; V gene: TRBV30; J gene: TRBJ2-7; CDR3 protein: CAWSPNRAYEQYF; CDR3 DNA: TGTGCCTGGAGCCCGAACAGGGCGTACGAGCAGTACTTC
clone size: NA; D gene: TRBD1; CDR3 length: 14; V gene: TRBV10-3; J gene: TRBJ2-1; CDR3 protein: CAISDKGQGDEQFF; CDR3 DNA: TGTGCCATCAGCGATAAAGGACAGGGGGATGAGCAGTTCTTC
clone size: NA; D gene: TRBD2; CDR3 length: 17; V gene: TRBV30; J gene: TRBJ2-3; CDR3 protein: CAWSSPTSGVEGDTQYF; CDR3 DNA: TGTGCCTGGAGTTCTCCGACTAGCGGGGTAGAGGGGGATACGCAGTATTTT
clone size: NA; D gene: NA; CDR3 length: 12; V gene: TRBV11-3; J gene: TRBJ1-4; CDR3 protein: CASSLSSEKLFF; CDR3 DNA: TGTGCCAGCAGCTTAAGCTCCGAAAAACTGTTTTTT
clone size: NA; D gene: TRBD1; CDR3 length: 15; V gene: TRBV5-1; J gene: TRBJ2-7; CDR3 protein: CASAQGELVIGEQYF; CDR3 DNA: TGCGCCAGCGCGCAGGGGGAATTAGTAATTGGCGAGCAGTACTTC
clone size: NA; D gene: TRBD1; CDR3 length: 11; V gene: TRBV30; J gene: TRBJ1-2; CDR3 protein: CAWSTGTGYTF; CDR3 DNA: TGTGCCTGGTCGACAGGGACCGGCTACACCTTC
clone size: NA; D gene: TRBD2; CDR3 length: 12; V gene: TRBV14; J gene: TRBJ2-7; CDR3 protein: CASSQGLARSYF; CDR3 DNA: TGTGCCAGCAGCCAAGGACTAGCGCGGTCCTACTTC
clone size: NA; D gene: TRBD1; CDR3 length: 13; V gene: TRBV29-1; J gene: TRBJ1-2; CDR3 protein: CSVGDRPDYGYTF; CDR3 DNA: TGCAGCGTTGGGGACAGGCCGGACTATGGCTACACCTTC
clone size: NA; D gene: NA; CDR3 length: 18; V gene: TRBV14; J gene: TRBJ1-6; CDR3 protein: CASSQDSSGHRMSSPLHF; CDR3 DNA: TGTGCCAGCAGCCAAGATAGCTCCGGACACCGGATGAGTTCACCCCTCCACTTT
clone size: once; D gene: TRBD1; CDR3 length: 16; V gene: TRBV7-9; J gene: TRBJ2-2; CDR3 protein: CASSLGGQGAAGELFF; CDR3 DNA: TGTGCCAGCAGCTTAGGCGGACAGGGGGCGGCCGGGGAGCTGTTTTTT
clone size: NA; D gene: NA; CDR3 length: 17; V gene: TRBV5-4; J gene: TRBJ1-2; CDR3 protein: CASSSDSGEGGAYGYTF; CDR3 DNA: TGTGCCAGCAGCTCGGACTCTGGGGAAGGGGGAGCCTATGGCTACACCTTC
clone size: NA; D gene: NA; CDR3 length: 16; V gene: TRBV9; J gene: TRBJ2-3; CDR3 protein: CASSANRDFSTDTQYF; CDR3 DNA: TGTGCCAGCAGCGCAAACCGGGACTTTAGCACAGATACGCAGTATTTT
clone size: NA; D gene: NA; CDR3 length: 13; V gene: TRBV12-5; J gene: TRBJ1-5; CDR3 protein: CASGFGPNQPQHF; CDR3 DNA: TGTGCTAGTGGTTTCGGTCCGAATCAGCCCCAGCATTTT
clone size: NA; D gene: TRBD1; CDR3 length: 13; V gene: TRBV28; J gene: TRBJ1-5; CDR3 protein: CATRSTGNQPQHF; CDR3 DNA: TGTGCCACTAGATCGACAGGGAATCAGCCCCAGCATTTT
clone size: NA; D gene: TRBD1; CDR3 length: 14; V gene: TRBV10-3; J gene: TRBJ1-2; CDR3 protein: CAISALQGEIGYTF; CDR3 DNA: TGTGCCATCAGTGCTCTTCAGGGGGAAATTGGCTACACCTTC
clone size: NA; D gene: NA; CDR3 length: 13; V gene: TRBV19; J gene: TRBJ1-1; CDR3 protein: CASSNGRAPEAFF; CDR3 DNA: TGTGCCAGTAGTAACGGCAGGGCACCTGAAGCTTTCTTT